The count of the clone carrying this TCR beta chain is one. CDR1 is SGHTA and CDR2 is FQGNSA in the germline V gene. CDR3 size: 11 residues. The germline V and J ends were trimmed by 5 bases and 6 bases, with 8 bases remaining between them. The sample originates from a study of blood T cell repertoires in COVID-19. In the study overall: Specimens from acute and convalescent COVID-19 originated in the United States, Italy and Spain. PBMCs, B-cell-depleted T cells, or T cells provided the cDNA or gDNA that made up the material.

The method was immunoSEQ multiplex PCR; TCRdb's version includes in-frame clones alone and lacks a portion of them. This table has some 700,000 clones, approximately 90% appearing once. This sequence was found in a woman younger than 30 with acute or convalescent COVID-19. Sequenced: peripheral blood. The chain joins TRBV7-2 to TRBJ2-7; D is unresolved. This CDR3 is CASSTSGEQYF. The CDR3, as DNA: TGTGCCAGCAGCACTTCCGGCGAGCAGTACTTC.